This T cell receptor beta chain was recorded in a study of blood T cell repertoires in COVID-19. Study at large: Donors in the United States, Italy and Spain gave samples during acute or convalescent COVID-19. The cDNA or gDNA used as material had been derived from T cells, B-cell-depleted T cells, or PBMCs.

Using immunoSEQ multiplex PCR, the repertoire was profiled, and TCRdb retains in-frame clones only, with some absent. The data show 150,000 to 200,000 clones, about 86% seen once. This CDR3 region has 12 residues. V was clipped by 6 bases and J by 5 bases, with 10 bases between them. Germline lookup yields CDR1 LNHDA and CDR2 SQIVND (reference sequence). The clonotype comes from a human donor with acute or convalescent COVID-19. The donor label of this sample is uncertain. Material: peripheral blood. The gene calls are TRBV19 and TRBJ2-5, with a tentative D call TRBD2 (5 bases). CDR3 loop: CASRDYGETQYF. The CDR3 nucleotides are TGTGCCAGTAGAGACTACGGGGAGACCCAGTACTTC.